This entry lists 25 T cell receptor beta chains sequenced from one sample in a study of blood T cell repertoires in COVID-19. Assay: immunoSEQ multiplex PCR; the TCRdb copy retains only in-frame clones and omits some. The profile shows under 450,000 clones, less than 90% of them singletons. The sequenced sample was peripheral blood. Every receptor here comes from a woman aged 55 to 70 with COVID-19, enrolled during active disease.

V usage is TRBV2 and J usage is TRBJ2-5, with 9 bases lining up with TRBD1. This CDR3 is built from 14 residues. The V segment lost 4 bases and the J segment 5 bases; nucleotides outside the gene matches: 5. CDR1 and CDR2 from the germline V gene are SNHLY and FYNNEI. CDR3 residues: CASSVQGAEETQYF. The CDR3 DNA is TGTGCCAGCAGTGTACAGGGGGCAGAGGAGACCCAGTACTTC.

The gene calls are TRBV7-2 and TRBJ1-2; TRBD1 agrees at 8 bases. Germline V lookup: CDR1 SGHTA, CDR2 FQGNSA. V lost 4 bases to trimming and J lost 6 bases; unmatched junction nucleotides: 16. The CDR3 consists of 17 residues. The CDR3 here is CASSSTFPGTGVDGYTF. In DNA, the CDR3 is TGTGCCAGCAGCTCCACGTTTCCCGGGACAGGAGTTGATGGCTACACCTTC. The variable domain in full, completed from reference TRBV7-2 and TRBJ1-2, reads GAGVSQSPSNKVTEKGKDVELRCDPISGHTALYWYRQSLGQGLEFLIYFQGNSAPDKSGLPSDRFSAERTGGSVSTLTIQRTQQEDSAVYLCASSSTFPGTGVDGYTFGSGTRLTVV.

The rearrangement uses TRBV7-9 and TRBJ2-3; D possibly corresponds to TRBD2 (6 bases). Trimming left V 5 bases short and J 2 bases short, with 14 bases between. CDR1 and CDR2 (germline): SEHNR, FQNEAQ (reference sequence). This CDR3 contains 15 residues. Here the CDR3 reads CASSLRDLTTDTQYF. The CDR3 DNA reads TGTGCCAGCAGCCTACGGGACTTGACCACAGATACGCAGTATTTT.

The CDR3 sequence: CAISEPTRQGGYEQYF. CDR3 nucleotide sequence: TGTGCCATCAGTGAGCCGACGAGACAGGGGGGGTACGAGCAGTACTTC. The chain uses TRBV10-3 and TRBJ2-7, with 9 bases lining up with TRBD1. This CDR3 comprises 16 residues. J was trimmed by 4 bases and V by 2 bases; bases with no gene match: 9. Germline V gene sequence: CDR1 ENHRY, CDR2 SYGVKD.

In nucleotides, the CDR3 is TGTGCCAGCAGCCCCCTTTCGGGAGCGGGAGGCTACACCTTC. Amino acid sequence: CASSPLSGAGGYTF. V is TRBV7-8 and J is TRBJ1-2; D remains unclear. The CDR3 is 14 residues long. The germline V and J ends were trimmed by 5 bases and 8 bases, with 18 bases remaining between them. Germline V gives CDR1 SGHVS, CDR2 FQNEAQ.

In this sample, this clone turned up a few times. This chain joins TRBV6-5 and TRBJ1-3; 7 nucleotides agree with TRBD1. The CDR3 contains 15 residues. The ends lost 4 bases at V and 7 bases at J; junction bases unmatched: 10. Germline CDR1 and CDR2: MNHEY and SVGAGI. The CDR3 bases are TGTGCCAGCAGTTTACAGGGGTTCGGATCGAACACCATATATTTT. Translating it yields CASSLQGFGSNTIYF.

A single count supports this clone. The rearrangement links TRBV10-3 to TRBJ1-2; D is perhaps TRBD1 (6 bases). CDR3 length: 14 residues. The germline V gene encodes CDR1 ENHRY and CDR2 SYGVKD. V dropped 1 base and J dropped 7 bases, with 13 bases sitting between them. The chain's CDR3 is CAISEFGGSGGYTF. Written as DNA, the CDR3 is TGTGCCATCAGTGAGTTTGGGGGCTCTGGTGGCTACACCTTC.

The CDR3 bases are TGTGCCAGCAGCTCCCGGGACAGGACAAACTCACCCCTCCACTTT. Its translation: CASSSRDRTNSPLHF. The chain recombines TRBV3-1 (or the pseudogene TRBV3-2) with TRBJ1-6; 8 bases line up with TRBD1. This CDR3 is 15 amino acids long. The V and J ends lost 5 bases and 10 bases, in that order; junction bases with no gene match: 10. The germline V gene encodes CDR1 LGHDT and CDR2 YNNKEL (reference sequence).

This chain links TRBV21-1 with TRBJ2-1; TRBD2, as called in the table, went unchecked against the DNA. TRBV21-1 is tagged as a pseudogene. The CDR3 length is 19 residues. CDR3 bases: TGTGCCAGCAGCAAAGGAGAACTAGCGGGGTCTAGCTCCTACAATGAGCAGTTCTTC. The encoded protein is CASSKGELAGSSSYNEQFF.

CDR3: CASSFRGARSETQYF. The CDR3 DNA is TGTGCCAGCAGTTTTCGGGGGGCAAGGTCGGAGACCCAGTACTTC. The genes are TRBV27 and TRBJ2-5, with D perhaps TRBD2 (7 bases). Trimming took 3 bases from V and 5 from J, leaving 16 bases between them. Germline CDR1 MNHEY, CDR2 SMNVEV (reference sequence). This CDR3 has 15 residues.

CDR3 sequence (DNA): TGTGCCACCAGCAGGATTCGCTACTTGACTTTCACCGGGGAGCTGTTTTTT. It is translated as CATSRIRYLTFTGELFF. V gene TRBV15 combines with J gene TRBJ2-2; D is ambiguous. The CDR3 spans 17 residues. CDR1 is LNHNV, CDR2 YYDKDF, per germline (reference sequence). V lost 3 bases, J lost 4 bases, and 18 bases lay in between.

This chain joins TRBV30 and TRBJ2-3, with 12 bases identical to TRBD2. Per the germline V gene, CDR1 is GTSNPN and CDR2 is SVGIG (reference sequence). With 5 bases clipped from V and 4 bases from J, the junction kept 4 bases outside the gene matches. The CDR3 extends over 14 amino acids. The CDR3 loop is CAWASGGAADTQYF. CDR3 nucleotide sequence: TGTGCCTGGGCTAGCGGGGGGGCAGCAGATACGCAGTATTTT.

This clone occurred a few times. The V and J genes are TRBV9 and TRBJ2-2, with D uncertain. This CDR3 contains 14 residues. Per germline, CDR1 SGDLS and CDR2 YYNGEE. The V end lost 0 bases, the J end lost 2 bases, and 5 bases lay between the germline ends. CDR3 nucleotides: TGTGCCAGCAGCGTAGTCCCTAACACCGGGGAGCTGTTTTTT. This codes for CASSVVPNTGELFF.

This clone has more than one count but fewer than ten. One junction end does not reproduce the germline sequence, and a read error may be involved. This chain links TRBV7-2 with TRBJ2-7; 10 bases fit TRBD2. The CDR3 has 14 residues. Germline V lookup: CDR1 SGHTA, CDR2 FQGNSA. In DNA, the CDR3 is TGTGCCAGCAGCCCCCGGGCTAGCGGGGGAGTCCTGAACTTC. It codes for CASSPRASGGVLNF.

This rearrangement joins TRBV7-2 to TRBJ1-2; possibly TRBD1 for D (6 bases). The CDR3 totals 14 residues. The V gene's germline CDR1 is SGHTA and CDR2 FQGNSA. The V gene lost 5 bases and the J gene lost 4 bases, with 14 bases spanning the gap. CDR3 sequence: CASSPQQGLYGYTF. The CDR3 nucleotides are TGTGCCAGCAGCCCCCAGCAGGGGCTCTATGGCTACACCTTC.

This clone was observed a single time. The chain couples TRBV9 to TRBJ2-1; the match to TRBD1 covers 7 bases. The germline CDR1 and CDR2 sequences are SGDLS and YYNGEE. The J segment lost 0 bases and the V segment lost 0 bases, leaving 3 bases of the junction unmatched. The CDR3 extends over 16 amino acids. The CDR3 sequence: CASSVGYRGSYNEQFF. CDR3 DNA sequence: TGTGCCAGCAGCGTAGGCTACAGGGGCTCCTACAATGAGCAGTTCTTC.

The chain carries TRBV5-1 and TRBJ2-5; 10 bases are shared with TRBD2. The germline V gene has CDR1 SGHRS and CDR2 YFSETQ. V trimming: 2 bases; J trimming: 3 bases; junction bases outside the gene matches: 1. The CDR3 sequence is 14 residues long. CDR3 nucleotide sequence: TGCGCCAGCAGCTTTCTAGCGGGGGAAGAGACCCAGTACTTC. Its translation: CASSFLAGEETQYF.

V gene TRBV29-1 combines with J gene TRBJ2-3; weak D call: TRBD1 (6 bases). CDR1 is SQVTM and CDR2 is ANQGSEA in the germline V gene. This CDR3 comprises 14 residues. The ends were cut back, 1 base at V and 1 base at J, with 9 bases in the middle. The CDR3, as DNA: TGCAGCGTTGAAGTCCCAGGGGGCACAGATACGCAGTATTTT. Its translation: CSVEVPGGTDTQYF.

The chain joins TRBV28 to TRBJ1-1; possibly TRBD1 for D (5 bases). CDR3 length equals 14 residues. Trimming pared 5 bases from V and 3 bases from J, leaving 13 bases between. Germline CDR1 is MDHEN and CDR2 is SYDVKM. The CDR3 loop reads CASSASGLYTEAFF. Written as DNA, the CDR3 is TGTGCCAGCAGTGCATCGGGACTCTACACTGAAGCTTTCTTT.

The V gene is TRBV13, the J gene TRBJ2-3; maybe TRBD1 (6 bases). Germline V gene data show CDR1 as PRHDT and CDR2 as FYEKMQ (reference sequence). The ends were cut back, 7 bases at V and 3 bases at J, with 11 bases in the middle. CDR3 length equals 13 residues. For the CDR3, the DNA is TGTGCCAGCACCCTACAGGGTACAGATACGCAGTATTTT. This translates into CASTLQGTDTQYF.

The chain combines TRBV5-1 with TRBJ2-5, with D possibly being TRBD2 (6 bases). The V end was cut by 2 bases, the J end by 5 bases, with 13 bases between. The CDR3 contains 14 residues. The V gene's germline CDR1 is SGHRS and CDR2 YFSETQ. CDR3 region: CASSFGTGRETQYF. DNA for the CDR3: TGCGCCAGCAGCTTCGGGACTGGGAGGGAGACCCAGTACTTC.

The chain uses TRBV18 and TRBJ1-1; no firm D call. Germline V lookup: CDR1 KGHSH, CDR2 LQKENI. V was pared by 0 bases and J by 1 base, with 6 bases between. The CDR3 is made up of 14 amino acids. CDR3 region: CASSPPGPNTEAFF. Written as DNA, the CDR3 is TGTGCCAGCTCACCACCGGGCCCGAACACTGAAGCTTTCTTT.

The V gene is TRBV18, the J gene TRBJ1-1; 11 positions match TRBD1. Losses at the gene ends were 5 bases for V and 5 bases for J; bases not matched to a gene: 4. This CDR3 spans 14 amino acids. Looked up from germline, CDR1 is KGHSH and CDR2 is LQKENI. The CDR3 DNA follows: TGTGCCAGCTCAGTGGACAGGGGGCAAACTGAAGCTTTCTTT. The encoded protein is CASSVDRGQTEAFF.

Here the CDR3 reads CASSLGTGDSYEQYF. In DNA form, the CDR3 reads TGTGCCAGCAGCTTGGGGACAGGTGACTCCTACGAGCAGTACTTC. The rearrangement joins TRBV5-6 to TRBJ2-7; TRBD1 matches at 7 bases. This CDR3 is built from 15 residues. Germline-derived CDR1 and CDR2 are SGHDT and YYEEEE. With 0 bases clipped from V and 0 bases from J, the junction kept 3 bases outside the gene matches.

The DNA of the CDR3 is TGTGCCAGCAGCTTGGAGGACAGGGGTGGTTTGCATGGCTACACCTTC. Amino acids: CASSLEDRGGLHGYTF. V is TRBV5-6 and J is TRBJ1-2; 9 positions agree with TRBD1. V shed 0 bases and J 6 bases; nucleotides not matched to a gene: 9. The CDR3 runs to 16 residues. Germline loops: CDR1 SGHDT, CDR2 YYEEEE.